The rows below give T cell receptor beta chains drawn from one sample of a study of cytomegalovirus exposure and HLA in healthy donors. TCRdb's table, derived via immunoSEQ multiplex PCR, lists solely in-frame clones and lacks some. The profile covers about 180,000 clones, with 77% appearing a single time and approximately 1.5% taken by the ten largest. Input material: PBMCs. These receptors originate from a man aged 18 to 35 in good health and CMV-seronegative. CDR3s include the opening cysteine and the closing phenylalanine or tryptophan. The D gene is left open where the match is weak. Clone size is shown for a subset of rows, as once, few, many or a class of expanded clone.

DNA	CDR3	J	V	size	D
TGTGCCAGCAGTCGGGACAGATTCTACCAAGAGACCCAGTACTTC	CASSRDRFYQETQYF	TRBJ2-5	TRBV6-5	-	TRBD1
TGTGCCAGCAGCCCAGGGACAGGGGGCGGCAATCAGCCCCAGCATTTT	CASSPGTGGGNQPQHF	TRBJ1-5	TRBV7-8	-	TRBD1
TGCGCCAGCAGCATGGGAGCAGACAACAATGAGCAGTTCTTC	CASSMGADNNEQFF	TRBJ2-1	TRBV5-1	once	-
TGTGCCAGCAGCCAACCAGGGGGCGCCTATGGCTACACCTTC	CASSQPGGAYGYTF	TRBJ1-2	TRBV14	-	TRBD1
TGTGCCAGCAGTTTTTCCCAGGGGGGCTTTGAAGCTTTCTTT	CASSFSQGGFEAFF	TRBJ1-1	TRBV27	-	TRBD1
TGTGCCAGTAGTATTTCAGGGCAGGAGAACACTGAAGCTTTCTTT	CASSISGQENTEAFF	TRBJ1-1	TRBV19	-	-
TGTGCCAGCAGCCACTCGGGACTAGCGGGGAGTTCCTACAATGAGCAGTTCTTC	CASSHSGLAGSSYNEQFF	TRBJ2-1	TRBV7-9	once	TRBD2
TGTGCCAGTAGTATTGGAGGGTTAACCTCCTACGAGCAGTACTTC	CASSIGGLTSYEQYF	TRBJ2-7	TRBV19	once	-
TGTGCCAGTAGTACCCGGGACAGGGGGCTGTACGAAGCTTTCTTT	CASSTRDRGLYEAFF	TRBJ1-1	TRBV19	-	TRBD1
TGTGCCAGCAGCCGGACTGCTAGCGGGGACTCCTACGAGCAGTACTTC	CASSRTASGDSYEQYF	TRBJ2-7	TRBV4-2	once	TRBD2
TGCGCCAGCAGCTTGAATAGCGGGGGGAGACAAGAGACCCAGTACTTC	CASSLNSGGRQETQYF	TRBJ2-5	TRBV5-1	few	TRBD2
TGTGCCAGCAGTTACGACGGGGGGATAAACACTGAAGCTTTCTTT	CASSYDGGINTEAFF	TRBJ1-1	TRBV6-5	-	-
TGTGCCAGCAGCTTGGTGCCAGGTTCCTCCGCTGGCTACACCTTC	CASSLVPGSSAGYTF	TRBJ1-2	TRBV5-5	-	-
TGTGCCATCAGCAGACAGGAAATGAACACTGAAGCTTTCTTT	CAISRQEMNTEAFF	TRBJ1-1	TRBV10-3	-	-
TGCGCCAGCAGCCAAGGATCTAGCGGCCCTACAAATGAGCAGTTCTTC	CASSQGSSGPTNEQFF	TRBJ2-1	TRBV4-3	once	TRBD2
TGTGCCTGGAGTGTTTTTAAAAACTATGGCTACACCTTC	CAWSVFKNYGYTF	TRBJ1-2	TRBV30	-	-
TGTGCCTGGAGTGCCGCAGGGAACGAGCAGTACTTC	CAWSAAGNEQYF	TRBJ2-7	TRBV30	-	-
TGTGCCGGGGGGGGAGGCGGGGGAACTAATGAAAAACTGTTTTTT	CAGGGGGGTNEKLFF	TRBJ1-4	TRBV6-6	once	-
TGCAGCGTTGAAGATCGGAGAGGCGAGCAGTACTTC	CSVEDRRGEQYF	TRBJ2-7	TRBV29-1	few	-
TGTGCCAGCAGCTTCAAAGGACTAGCGGCAGACAATGAGCAGTTCTTC	CASSFKGLAADNEQFF	TRBJ2-1	TRBV11-3	-	TRBD2
TGTGCCAGCAGCTTTACAAGAAAGAACACTGAAGCTTTCTTT	CASSFTRKNTEAFF	TRBJ1-1	TRBV7-2	few	-
TGTGCCAGCAGTTACTCGACAGGGGGCGAAGAGACCCAGTACTTC	CASSYSTGGEETQYF	TRBJ2-5	TRBV6-6	-	TRBD1
TGTGCCAGCAGCGGAGGACAGTCAGGAAACACCATATATTTT	CASSGGQSGNTIYF	TRBJ1-3	TRBV9	-	-
TGTGCCAGCAGCCAAGGGACAGGGTCCGTTGATTCCCAGCATTTT	CASSQGTGSVDSQHF	TRBJ1-5	TRBV4-2	few	TRBD1
TGTGCCAGCAGCTTAGACCCGGGAGTGAACACTGAAGCTTTCTTT	CASSLDPGVNTEAFF	TRBJ1-1	TRBV7-9	-	-
TGTGCCAGCAGCACCCTTTACGGGACAGGGGGCTATGGCTACACCTTC	CASSTLYGTGGYGYTF	TRBJ1-2	TRBV27	-	TRBD1
TGTGCCAGCAGCAGGCAGGTCATGAACACTGAAGCTTTCTTT	CASSRQVMNTEAFF	TRBJ1-1	TRBV27	-	-
TGCAGCGGGACAGCCCGATACAATGAGCAGTTCTTC	CSGTARYNEQFF	TRBJ2-1	TRBV29-1	-	-
TGTGCCAGCAGTTACGTTTGGTCAGGGCCAGATACGCAGTATTTT	CASSYVWSGPDTQYF	TRBJ2-3	TRBV6-5	-	-
TGTGCCAGCAGCCCCCTTAGGAGGGGTGACACCTTC	CASSPLRRGDTF	TRBJ1-2	TRBV7-9	few	-
TGTGCCAGCAGCTTAGCAGCGCCTTCGACGTCCAACTATGGCTACCCCTTC	CASSLAAPSTSNYGYPF	TRBJ1-2	TRBV7-2	-	-
TGTGCCAGTAGTTTCGGGGACAGGATTTTGGTGGTGCCCCAGCATTTT	CASSFGDRILVVPQHF	TRBJ1-5	TRBV19	few	TRBD1
TGTGCCTGGAGCCTAGGTAGGGACAACACAGATACGCAGTATTTT	CAWSLGRDNTDTQYF	TRBJ2-3	TRBV30	-	-
TGCAGCGTTGAGGGGGGAGGGTTTAAGGATGAGCAGTTCTTC	CSVEGGGFKDEQFF	TRBJ2-1	TRBV29-1	-	TRBD2
TGTGCCAGCAGGCAGACAGGGAGCATGAACACTGAAGCTTTCTTT	CASRQTGSMNTEAFF	TRBJ1-1	TRBV7-2	-	TRBD1
TGTGCCAGCAGCCAAGGGGGAGTAGTTAGCATTCAGTACTTC	CASSQGGVVSIQYF	TRBJ2-4	TRBV14	-	-
TGTGCCAGCAGGCGGGCTAGCGGATCCTACAATGAGCAGTTCTTC	CASRRASGSYNEQFF	TRBJ2-1	TRBV6-5	once	TRBD2
TGTGCCAGTAGAAAGGGGATTCTATGGGGGGAAAAAGAGACCCAGTACTTC	CASRKGILWGEKETQYF	TRBJ2-5	TRBV19	once	-
TGTGCCAGCAGCAGACACCGGGACAGCGATTCACCCCTCCACTTT	CASSRHRDSDSPLHF	TRBJ1-6	TRBV9	-	TRBD1
TGTGCCAGCAGCCCGGGGACTAGCGCACAGAGGGGGCAGTACTTC	CASSPGTSAQRGQYF	TRBJ2-7	TRBV5-6	-	TRBD2
TGTGCCAGCAGCCCTGCGCTCCGTTACTCTGGAAACACCATATATTTT	CASSPALRYSGNTIYF	TRBJ1-3	TRBV7-2	-	-
TGTGCCAGCAGCCAAGCGGGGGGACAAGGCCGCAATGAGCAGTTCTTC	CASSQAGGQGRNEQFF	TRBJ2-1	TRBV4-2	-	-
TGTGCCACCAGCTCTCGTGCGGTCAGCACAGATACGCAGTATTTT	CATSSRAVSTDTQYF	TRBJ2-3	TRBV15	-	-
TGTGCCAGCAGCCCTAGCGGGAGGGCCCAAGAGACCCAGTACTTC	CASSPSGRAQETQYF	TRBJ2-5	TRBV7-2	-	TRBD2
TGCGCCAGCAGCTTACAGACGATTACTGAAGCTTTCTTT	CASSLQTITEAFF	TRBJ1-1	TRBV5-1	-	-